This is a list of T cell receptor beta chains from one sample in a study of blood T cell repertoires in COVID-19. TCRdb's copy holds only in-frame clones and misses some; the assay was immunoSEQ multiplex PCR. The sample records 220,000 or so clones, 80% to 85% being singletons. The sequenced sample was peripheral blood. These receptors were obtained from a woman older than 75 with COVID-19, enrolled during active disease. Each CDR3 is given with its conserved first and last residue. A D gene is named only where the DNA matches it firmly. Clone sizes are given selectively: once, few, many, or a class where the clone is expanded.

clone size: .; J gene: TRBJ1-2; V gene: TRBV6-5; D gene: TRBD1; CDR3 protein: CASSYRGLGGYTF; CDR3 DNA: TGTGCCAGCAGTTACAGGGGGCTGGGGGGCTACACCTTC
clone size: once; J gene: TRBJ2-1; V gene: TRBV29-1; D gene: TRBD2; CDR3 protein: CSVGGTSYNEQFF; CDR3 DNA: TGCAGCGTGGGAGGGACTAGCTACAATGAGCAGTTCTTC
clone size: .; J gene: TRBJ1-5; V gene: TRBV4-1; D gene: .; CDR3 protein: CASSQGYGGVQPQHF; CDR3 DNA: TGCGCCAGCAGCCAAGGATACGGAGGGGTACAGCCCCAGCATTTT
clone size: .; J gene: TRBJ2-3; V gene: TRBV7-3; D gene: .; CDR3 protein: CASSLERASTDTQYF; CDR3 DNA: TGTGCCAGCAGCTTAGAGAGAGCTAGCACAGATACGCAGTATTTT
clone size: .; J gene: TRBJ2-7; V gene: TRBV1; D gene: .; CDR3 protein: CTSSQDTSKLYEQYF; CDR3 DNA: TGCACCAGCAGCCAAGATACTAGCAAGCTCTACGAGCAGTACTTC
clone size: .; J gene: TRBJ1-5; V gene: TRBV30; D gene: .; CDR3 protein: CAWSPGGSSNQPQHF; CDR3 DNA: TGTGCCTGGAGCCCAGGAGGAAGTAGCAATCAGCCCCAGCATTTT
clone size: .; J gene: TRBJ1-1; V gene: TRBV7-2; D gene: .; CDR3 protein: CASSLEGGRGTEAFF; CDR3 DNA: TGTGCCAGCAGCCTAGAGGGGGGGCGAGGCACTGAAGCTTTCTTT
clone size: .; J gene: TRBJ1-6; V gene: TRBV28; D gene: TRBD1; CDR3 protein: CASRKPGTGNSPLHF; CDR3 DNA: TGTGCCAGCAGAAAACCCGGGACAGGGAATTCACCCCTCCACTTT
clone size: .; J gene: TRBJ1-1; V gene: TRBV5-1; D gene: TRBD1; CDR3 protein: CASSEQGARTEAFF; CDR3 DNA: TGCGCCAGCAGCGAGCAGGGGGCTAGGACTGAAGCTTTCTTT
clone size: .; J gene: TRBJ1-1; V gene: TRBV4-1; D gene: .; CDR3 protein: CASSQGDIRRDTEAFF; CDR3 DNA: TGCGCCAGCAGCCAAGGAGATATTAGACGGGACACTGAAGCTTTCTTT
clone size: once; J gene: TRBJ1-1; V gene: TRBV5-6; D gene: .; CDR3 protein: CASSFRGNTEAFF; CDR3 DNA: TGTGCCAGCAGCTTCAGAGGGAACACTGAAGCTTTCTTT
clone size: .; J gene: TRBJ2-7; V gene: TRBV28; D gene: .; CDR3 protein: CASNSGTLYEQYF; CDR3 DNA: TGTGCCAGCAATTCCGGGACTCTTTACGAGCAGTACTTC
clone size: .; J gene: TRBJ1-2; V gene: TRBV19; D gene: .; CDR3 protein: CASTLLERVNYGYTF; CDR3 DNA: TGTGCCAGTACCCTATTGGAGAGGGTTAACTATGGCTACACCTTC
clone size: .; J gene: TRBJ2-2; V gene: TRBV6-5; D gene: .; CDR3 protein: CASSYSHSMPGELFF; CDR3 DNA: TGTGCCAGCAGTTACTCGCACTCAATGCCCGGGGAGCTGTTTTTT
clone size: .; J gene: TRBJ1-4; V gene: TRBV13; D gene: TRBD1; CDR3 protein: CASSRTGQINEKLFF; CDR3 DNA: TGTGCCAGCAGTAGGACGGGACAGATTAATGAAAAACTGTTTTTT
clone size: .; J gene: TRBJ1-1; V gene: TRBV19; D gene: TRBD1; CDR3 protein: CASSLTGGLNTEAFF; CDR3 DNA: TGTGCCAGTAGCCTCACAGGGGGGCTGAACACTGAAGCTTTCTTT
clone size: .; J gene: TRBJ1-1; V gene: TRBV5-1; D gene: .; CDR3 protein: CASSLRRVGDTEAFF; CDR3 DNA: TGCGCCAGCAGCTTGAGGCGGGTCGGTGACACTGAAGCTTTCTTT
clone size: .; J gene: TRBJ1-2; V gene: TRBV4-1; D gene: .; CDR3 protein: CASSQDGPGRYGYTF; CDR3 DNA: TGCGCCAGCAGCCAAGACGGTCCAGGGAGGTATGGCTACACCTTC
clone size: .; J gene: TRBJ1-2; V gene: TRBV7-9; D gene: TRBD1; CDR3 protein: CASSPGQGANYGYTF; CDR3 DNA: TGTGCCAGCAGCCCCGGACAGGGGGCGAACTATGGCTACACCTTC
clone size: .; J gene: TRBJ1-6; V gene: TRBV5-1; D gene: .; CDR3 protein: CASGRDTDNSPLHF; CDR3 DNA: TGCGCCAGCGGCAGGGACACCGATAATTCACCCCTCCACTTT
clone size: .; J gene: TRBJ2-7; V gene: TRBV3-1/TRBV3-2; D gene: .; CDR3 protein: CASSQAGEQYF; CDR3 DNA: TGTGCCAGCAGCCAAGCGGGGGAGCAGTACTTC
clone size: .; J gene: TRBJ2-1; V gene: TRBV4-3; D gene: TRBD2; CDR3 protein: CASSQAGGPLNEQFF; CDR3 DNA: TGCGCCAGCAGCCAAGCGGGGGGACCCCTCAATGAGCAGTTCTTC
clone size: .; J gene: TRBJ1-5; V gene: TRBV19; D gene: .; CDR3 protein: CASSIGGLGNQPQHF; CDR3 DNA: TGTGCCAGTAGTATAGGAGGCCTGGGCAATCAGCCCCAGCATTTT
clone size: few; J gene: TRBJ2-7; V gene: TRBV20-1; D gene: .; CDR3 protein: CSASRGYSEQYF; CDR3 DNA: TGCAGTGCTAGTAGGGGATATAGCGAGCAGTACTTC
clone size: .; J gene: TRBJ1-2; V gene: TRBV5-1; D gene: .; CDR3 protein: CASSVQGNSGYTF; CDR3 DNA: TGCGCCAGCAGCGTACAGGGAAATAGTGGCTACACCTTC
clone size: .; J gene: TRBJ1-1; V gene: TRBV18; D gene: TRBD1; CDR3 protein: CASSQGQGALGTEAFF; CDR3 DNA: TGTGCCAGCTCACAGGGACAGGGGGCGTTAGGCACTGAAGCTTTCTTT
clone size: .; J gene: TRBJ1-2; V gene: TRBV6-5; D gene: .; CDR3 protein: CASSGQRYGYTF; CDR3 DNA: TGTGCCAGCAGCGGACAGCGCTATGGCTACACCTTC
clone size: .; J gene: TRBJ1-4; V gene: TRBV19; D gene: .; CDR3 protein: CASSVAALGKLFF; CDR3 DNA: TGTGCCAGTAGTGTGGCGGCGCTGGGAAAACTGTTTTTT
clone size: few; J gene: TRBJ2-7; V gene: TRBV5-1; D gene: TRBD1; CDR3 protein: CASSPDRAYEQYF; CDR3 DNA: TGCGCCAGCAGCCCTGACAGGGCTTACGAGCAGTACTTC
clone size: .; J gene: TRBJ1-2; V gene: TRBV28; D gene: TRBD1; CDR3 protein: CASSAGQTLYGYTF; CDR3 DNA: TGTGCCAGCAGTGCGGGACAGACCCTGTATGGCTACACCTTC
clone size: .; J gene: TRBJ2-4; V gene: TRBV18; D gene: TRBD1; CDR3 protein: CASSPTEGAQNIQYF; CDR3 DNA: TGTGCCAGCTCACCAACCGAGGGGGCACAAAACATTCAGTACTTC
clone size: .; J gene: TRBJ2-2; V gene: TRBV5-5; D gene: TRBD2; CDR3 protein: CASSLEGLGLAGNTGELFF; CDR3 DNA: TGTGCCAGCAGCTTGGAGGGTTTGGGACTAGCGGGGAACACCGGGGAGCTGTTTTTT
clone size: .; J gene: TRBJ2-3; V gene: TRBV7-2; D gene: .; CDR3 protein: CASSLAGGWDTQYF; CDR3 DNA: TGTGCCAGCAGCTTAGCGGGAGGTTGGGATACGCAGTATTTT
clone size: once; J gene: TRBJ2-7; V gene: TRBV25-1; D gene: .; CDR3 protein: CASSEAGRYEQYF; CDR3 DNA: TGTGCCAGCAGTGAAGCGGGGCGCTACGAGCAGTACTTC
clone size: .; J gene: TRBJ1-5; V gene: TRBV2; D gene: .; CDR3 protein: CASSDERPNQPQHF; CDR3 DNA: TGTGCCAGCAGCGATGAGAGGCCTAATCAGCCCCAGCATTTT
clone size: .; J gene: TRBJ1-3; V gene: TRBV5-6; D gene: .; CDR3 protein: CASSLVGVRSGNTIYF; CDR3 DNA: TGTGCCAGCAGCTTGGTAGGGGTCCGCTCTGGAAACACCATATATTTT
clone size: .; J gene: TRBJ2-2; V gene: TRBV30; D gene: .; CDR3 protein: CAWSLLSGELFF; CDR3 DNA: TGTGCCTGGAGTCTCCTCAGCGGGGAGCTGTTTTTT
clone size: .; J gene: TRBJ2-7; V gene: TRBV19; D gene: TRBD2; CDR3 protein: CASSPTGGRSYEQYF; CDR3 DNA: TGTGCCAGTAGCCCTACGGGCGGGAGGTCATACGAGCAGTACTTC
clone size: few; J gene: TRBJ1-6; V gene: TRBV3-1/TRBV3-2; D gene: TRBD1; CDR3 protein: CASSQGTGARSPLHF; CDR3 DNA: TGTGCCAGCAGCCAAGGGACAGGAGCCCGATCACCCCTCCACTTT
clone size: .; J gene: TRBJ1-5; V gene: TRBV28; D gene: .; CDR3 protein: CASSLAGSGNNQPQHF; CDR3 DNA: TGTGCCAGCAGTTTAGCGGGGAGCGGGAACAATCAGCCCCAGCATTTT
clone size: .; J gene: TRBJ2-7; V gene: TRBV6-5; D gene: .; CDR3 protein: CASSYRDTAYEQYF; CDR3 DNA: TGTGCCAGCAGTTACCGGGACACCGCCTACGAGCAGTACTTC
clone size: many; J gene: TRBJ2-5; V gene: TRBV20-1; D gene: TRBD2; CDR3 protein: CSASFGRVQETQYF; CDR3 DNA: TGCAGTGCTAGTTTCGGGAGGGTCCAAGAGACCCAGTACTTC
clone size: .; J gene: TRBJ2-7; V gene: TRBV2; D gene: TRBD2; CDR3 protein: CASHGLANEQYF; CDR3 DNA: TGTGCCAGCCACGGACTAGCCAATGAGCAGTACTTC
clone size: .; J gene: TRBJ2-7; V gene: TRBV18; D gene: TRBD2; CDR3 protein: CASSPNSGGLTYEQYF; CDR3 DNA: TGTGCCAGCTCACCCAATAGCGGGGGGTTAACCTACGAGCAGTACTTC
clone size: few; J gene: TRBJ1-5; V gene: TRBV4-1; D gene: TRBD1; CDR3 protein: CASSQGQGGQPQHF; CDR3 DNA: TGCGCCAGCAGCCAAGGACAGGGAGGTCAGCCCCAGCATTTT
clone size: few; J gene: TRBJ1-2; V gene: TRBV3-1/TRBV3-2; D gene: .; CDR3 protein: CASSQTGTYGYTF; CDR3 DNA: TGTGCCAGCAGCCAGACAGGTACCTATGGCTACACCTTC
clone size: .; J gene: TRBJ2-2; V gene: TRBV30; D gene: TRBD2; CDR3 protein: CAWKIAGGPAGELFF; CDR3 DNA: TGTGCCTGGAAAATAGCGGGAGGGCCCGCCGGGGAGCTGTTTTTT
clone size: .; J gene: TRBJ1-2; V gene: TRBV2; D gene: .; CDR3 protein: CASRRGGGYTF; CDR3 DNA: TGTGCCAGCCGCCGAGGGGGAGGCTACACCTTC
clone size: .; J gene: TRBJ2-5; V gene: TRBV9; D gene: TRBD2; CDR3 protein: CASSVSLQWTSGPQETQYF; CDR3 DNA: TGTGCCAGCAGCGTTTCTCTCCAGTGGACTAGCGGGCCCCAAGAGACCCAGTACTTC
clone size: .; J gene: TRBJ1-2; V gene: TRBV7-9; D gene: .; CDR3 protein: CASSLSTNGYTF; CDR3 DNA: TGTGCCAGCAGCTTATCTACGAATGGCTACACCTTC
clone size: .; J gene: TRBJ2-7; V gene: TRBV7-9; D gene: TRBD1; CDR3 protein: CASSPMGTGGTYEQYF; CDR3 DNA: TGTGCCAGCAGCCCAATGGGGACAGGGGGGACCTACGAGCAGTACTTC